Listed here are 29 T cell receptor beta chains from one sample, sequenced in a study of a mutant IDH1 vaccine in newly diagnosed glioma. Method: immunoSEQ multiplex PCR; TCRdb's copy keeps in-frame clones and lacks some. The sample yields about 64,000 clones, approximately 84% seen once. Which antigens these TCRs recognize remains unknown. Stated time point: week 11, during vaccination. Each dose delivered 300 ug of mutant IDH1 20-mer peptide subcutaneously with imiquimod. The source was PBMCs, collected from a glioma patient whose treatment included an IDH1 peptide vaccine. These receptors came from a woman aged 50 to 60 with glioma.

In its sample, this clone was seen once. The rearrangement joins TRBV10-2 to TRBJ1-1; D remains unclear. The germline V gene encodes CDR1 WSHSY and CDR2 SAAADI. The V gene lost 4 bases and the J gene lost 4 bases, with 10 bases spanning the gap. The CDR3 is 13 residues long. This CDR3 reads CASSVGQGTEAFF. In DNA, the CDR3 is TGCGCCAGCAGTGTCGGGCAAGGCACTGAAGCTTTCTTT.

The rearrangement links TRBV4-2 to TRBJ2-7; D perhaps matches TRBD1 (6 bases). Per germline, CDR1 LGHNA and CDR2 YNFKEQ. Trimming shortened V by 3 bases and J by 4 bases, and 16 bases separated the two germline ends. The CDR3 runs 15 residues. The CDR3 nucleotides are TGTGCCAGCAGCCAGGGTTCCGGACAGATATACGAGCAGTACTTC. This codes for CASSQGSGQIYEQYF.

The chain links TRBV18 to TRBJ2-2, with D possibly being TRBD1 (6 bases). Germline CDR1 is KGHSH and CDR2 is LQKENI. V gave up 7 bases and J gave up 6 bases, with 18 bases separating them. The CDR3 has 15 amino acids. In DNA, the CDR3 is TGTGCCAGCTACGGGACCCAGGGGCCCGCCGGGGAGCTGTTTTTT. It translates to CASYGTQGPAGELFF.

The J gene is TRBJ1-3, the V gene TRBV27; no firm D call. Trimming cost V 2 bases and J 4 bases, with 9 bases left between them. CDR1 is MNHEY and CDR2 is SMNVEV in the germline V gene (reference sequence). This CDR3 has 14 amino acids. CDR3 sequence: CASSLRAEGNTIYF. The CDR3 nucleotides are TGTGCCAGCAGTTTACGGGCAGAAGGAAACACCATATATTTT.

This clone was counted a single time. Other nucleotide sequences in the sample specify the same CDR3. The V gene is TRBV30, the J gene TRBJ2-7; 8 bases are a match to TRBD1. With V trimmed by 2 bases and J by 4 bases, 7 bases remained unmatched. Germline V gene sequence: CDR1 GTSNPN, CDR2 SVGIG (reference sequence). CDR3 length equals 14 residues. The CDR3 loop is CAWSPGTGDYEQYF. CDR3 bases: TGTGCCTGGAGTCCCGGGACAGGCGATTACGAGCAGTACTTC.

This rearrangement joins TRBV7-8 to TRBJ1-1, with a possible D match to TRBD1 (5 bases). This CDR3 spans 13 amino acids. CDR1 and CDR2 (germline): SGHVS, FQNEAQ. V was shortened by 5 bases and J by 4 bases, with 11 bases between the two germline ends. CDR3 coding DNA: TGTGCCAGCAGCGGCAGGGTATTCACTGAAGCTTTCTTT. Its translation: CASSGRVFTEAFF.

Only a few counts were recorded for this clone. V and J are TRBV4-2 and TRBJ2-3; possible D gene TRBD1, 6 bases. CDR3 length: 15 amino acids. Looked up from germline, CDR1 is LGHNA and CDR2 is YNFKEQ. V lost 2 bases and J lost 2, with 11 bases in between. The DNA for the CDR3 is TGTGCCAGCAGCCAATACGGACAGCTCACAGATACGCAGTATTTT. Amino acid sequence: CASSQYGQLTDTQYF.

The CDR3 loop reads CAINPTGYNSPLHF. The CDR3 coding sequence is TGTGCCATCAACCCGACAGGGTACAATTCACCCCTCCACTTT. The rearrangement uses TRBV10-3 and TRBJ1-6, with 7 nucleotides matching TRBD1. CDR3 size: 14 residues. V was clipped by 7 bases and J by 7 bases; unmatched bases: 7. The germline CDR1 and CDR2 sequences are ENHRY and SYGVKD.

The rearrangement joins TRBV29-1 to TRBJ2-7; D is undetermined. Trimming removed 4 bases at V and 1 base at J, with 5 bases between. The germline CDR1 and CDR2 sequences are SQVTM and ANQGSEA. The CDR3 is 11 residues long. The CDR3 region is CSVARSYEQYF. The DNA of the CDR3 is TGCAGCGTTGCACGATCCTACGAGCAGTACTTC.

The count of this clone is one. An end of the junction does not agree with germline; a read error may underlie this. As DNA, the CDR3 is TGTGCCAGCAGTGGAGGACCCGGGCTAGGGGATTTT. It is translated as CASSGGPGLGDF. The V gene is TRBV6-1, the J gene TRBJ1-3, with D perhaps matching TRBD1 (5 bases). Germline CDR1 reads MNHNS; CDR2 reads SASEGT. The CDR3 length is 12 residues.

V usage is TRBV4-2 and J usage is TRBJ1-2; D possibly corresponds to TRBD1 (6 bases). Germline assignment: CDR1 LGHNA and CDR2 YNFKEQ. This CDR3 comprises 16 residues. Trimming removed 0 bases at V and 4 bases at J, with 15 bases between. The CDR3 DNA reads as TGTGCCAGCAGCCAAGATATCAGGGGAGGCGGCTATGGCTACACCTTC. As protein: CASSQDIRGGGYGYTF.

DNA of the CDR3: TGTGCCAGCAGTCTAAGGACAGGGGACGAGAAGACCCAGTACTTC. This gives the protein CASSLRTGDEKTQYF. The chain employs TRBV6-5 and TRBJ2-5, with 9 bases lining up with TRBD1. After removal of 5 bases from V and 6 bases from J, the junction contained 10 bases not matched to a gene. This CDR3 is built from 15 residues. Germline CDR1 is MNHEY and CDR2 is SVGAGI.

V gene TRBV5-4 combines with J gene TRBJ1-6; 11 bases are a match to TRBD1. Trimming cost V 3 bases and J 9 bases; bases outside gene matches: 2. This CDR3 contains 14 residues. Germline CDR1 SGHNT, CDR2 YYREEE (reference sequence). For the CDR3, the DNA is TGTGCCAGCAGCTCGGACAGGGGGCTTTCACCCCTCCACTTT. This encodes CASSSDRGLSPLHF.

This chain uses TRBV6-5 with TRBJ2-7; D ambiguous. The CDR3 consists of 15 residues. V was pared by 3 bases and J by 2 bases, with 14 bases between. The V gene's germline CDR1 is MNHEY and CDR2 SVGAGI. The CDR3 DNA sequence: TGTGCCAGCAGTTATTCCCGACTGGGGACCTACGAGCAGTACTTC. The encoded protein is CASSYSRLGTYEQYF.

The chain uses TRBV5-1 and TRBJ1-4; 7 nucleotides agree with TRBD1. V shed 4 bases, J shed 1 base, and the junction held 7 bases outside the gene matches. Germline CDR1 SGHRS, CDR2 YFSETQ. This CDR3 contains 16 residues. The CDR3 is CASSQWQGETNEKLFF. The DNA for the CDR3 is TGCGCCAGCAGCCAGTGGCAGGGGGAAACTAATGAAAAACTGTTTTTT.

This clone was seen a few times. This sequence joins TRBV4-2 and TRBJ1-5; TRBD1 matches at 9 bases. The length of the CDR3 is 15 residues. The germline CDR1 and CDR2 sequences are LGHNA and YNFKEQ. The J segment lost 6 bases and the V segment lost 1 base, leaving 4 bases of the junction unmatched. Here the CDR3 reads CASSQGGQGGQPQHF. The CDR3 DNA follows: TGTGCCAGCAGCCAAGGGGGACAGGGAGGTCAGCCCCAGCATTTT.

The CDR3 loop reads CASSPGPYEQYF. The DNA of the CDR3 is TGTGCCAGCTCCCCGGGCCCCTACGAGCAGTACTTC. The V call is TRBV7-9, the J call TRBJ2-7, with D hard to call. The CDR3 covers 12 residues. Germline CDR1 and CDR2: SEHNR and FQNEAQ (reference sequence). V was shortened by 8 bases and J by 2 bases, with 10 bases between the two germline ends.

The rearrangement joins TRBV27 to TRBJ2-7; 8 nucleotides line up with TRBD1. The length of the CDR3 is 15 residues. The germline V gene encodes CDR1 MNHEY and CDR2 SMNVEV (reference sequence). The trim removed 6 bases at V and 2 bases at J, leaving 9 bases unmatched. CDR3 in DNA: TGTGCCAGCAGGCTGGCAGGGGGCCTTACCTACGAGCAGTACTTC. It specifies CASRLAGGLTYEQYF.

The chain couples TRBV27 to TRBJ1-4; TRBD1 aligns across 7 bases. V trimming: 5 bases; J trimming: 7 bases; junction bases outside the gene matches: 7. Germline V gene lookup returns CDR1 MNHEY and CDR2 SMNVEV (reference sequence). There are 14 residues in the CDR3. The CDR3 protein is CASSMGQNTEKLFF. CDR3 DNA: TGTGCCAGCAGTATGGGACAGAACACTGAAAAACTGTTTTTT.

V usage is TRBV14 and J usage is TRBJ2-5, with D possibly being TRBD2 (6 bases). The V end was cut by 0 bases, the J end by 7 bases, with 15 bases between. The length of the CDR3 is 15 residues. CDR1 SGHDN and CDR2 FVKESK come from the germline V gene. This CDR3 reads CASSQEGATRGTQYF. The CDR3 bases are TGTGCCAGCAGCCAAGAAGGTGCGACGCGGGGGACCCAGTACTTC.

V and J are TRBV27 and TRBJ2-5, with 8 bases fitting TRBD1. Germline-derived CDR1 and CDR2 are MNHEY and SMNVEV (reference sequence). This CDR3 is 16 amino acids long. Trimming removed 5 bases from V and 3 bases from J; junction bases left unmatched: 11. This CDR3 is CASSPLQGDREETQYF. CDR3 sequence (DNA): TGTGCCAGCAGTCCTTTACAGGGGGATCGCGAAGAGACCCAGTACTTC.

This chain connects TRBV9 to TRBJ1-4, with 7 bases fitting TRBD1. The CDR3 has 15 residues. With 1 base clipped from V and 8 bases from J, the junction kept 8 bases outside the gene matches. Germline lookup yields CDR1 SGDLS and CDR2 YYNGEE. CDR3 region: CASSVSSTGTEKLFF. The CDR3 DNA sequence: TGTGCCAGCAGCGTATCATCGACAGGGACCGAAAAACTGTTTTTT.

The rearrangement links TRBV6-5 to TRBJ2-7; 7 bases map to TRBD1. There are 13 residues in the CDR3. The V segment lost 8 bases and the J segment 2 bases; nucleotides outside the gene matches: 6. Germline V CDR1 and CDR2: MNHEY, SVGAGI. The CDR3 bases are TGTGCCAGCGCCGACAGGGTTACCTACGAGCAGTACTTC. Amino acid sequence: CASADRVTYEQYF.

The V call is TRBV6-5, the J call TRBJ2-1; no firm D call. Deletions cut 2 bases from V and 7 bases from J, with 3 bases between. Germline CDR1 reads MNHEY; CDR2 reads SVGAGI. This CDR3 has 11 amino acids. The CDR3 coding sequence is TGTGCCAGCAGTTACGCGAATGAGCAGTTCTTC. Protein product: CASSYANEQFF.

The rearrangement joins TRBV5-1 to TRBJ1-1; the D gene is possibly TRBD1 (6 bases). Trimming removed 2 bases from V and 7 bases from J, with 12 bases in between. Germline values: CDR1 SGHRS, CDR2 YFSETQ. The length of the CDR3 is 13 residues. CDR3 sequence: CASSLNRDGEAFF. The CDR3 nucleotides are TGCGCCAGCAGCTTAAACAGGGACGGTGAAGCTTTCTTT.

V is TRBV6-5 and J is TRBJ1-5; D gene ambiguous. Germline V gene data show CDR1 as MNHEY and CDR2 as SVGAGI. The CDR3 length is 13 residues. Trimming left V 6 bases short and J 6 bases short, with 12 bases between. CDR3 loop: CASSGSSSQPQHF. The CDR3 coding sequence is TGTGCCAGCAGCGGATCCTCCTCTCAGCCCCAGCATTTT.

The V and J genes are TRBV5-5 and TRBJ1-5, with D possibly TRBD1 on 6 matching bases. CDR1 SGHKS and CDR2 YYEKEE come from the germline V gene (reference sequence). The CDR3 covers 16 residues. V was shortened by 3 bases and J by 2 bases, with 15 bases between the two germline ends. The CDR3: CASSSSDRIGNQPQHF. CDR3 DNA: TGTGCCAGCAGCTCCAGCGACAGGATCGGCAATCAGCCCCAGCATTTT.

The chain couples TRBV28 to TRBJ1-2; TRBD1 matches 12 bases. Looked up from germline, CDR1 is MDHEN and CDR2 is SYDVKM. This CDR3 has 17 residues. V lost 6 bases to trimming and J lost 6 bases; unmatched junction nucleotides: 14. CDR3 residues: CASRTTSGTGGLHGYTF. Here the CDR3 DNA reads TGTGCCAGCAGGACTACCTCCGGGACAGGGGGCCTACATGGCTACACCTTC.

The V gene is TRBV6-5, the J gene TRBJ1-4; possible D gene TRBD1, 6 bases. Germline V gene sequence: CDR1 MNHEY, CDR2 SVGAGI. V gave up 0 bases and J gave up 7 bases, with 12 bases separating them. The CDR3 is 15 amino acids. The CDR3 region is CASSYSGGGSEKLFF. The CDR3 coding sequence is TGTGCCAGCAGTTACTCCGGAGGGGGTAGTGAAAAACTGTTTTTT.